The entry that follows covers one TCR beta chain sequence. Every subset had its genomic DNA shared out evenly among several immunoSEQ plates. Profiling relied on immunoSEQ multiplex PCR, and the TCRdb table lists in-frame clones only, not all of them. This sample has some 510,000 clones, with 75% to 85% found just once. These data come from a study of shared clonotypes between healthy human individuals. Nashville, Tennessee was home to all donors, each a Caucasian adult. Extraction of genomic DNA in unsorted samples used 100 million or so PBMCs. Germline V gene data show CDR1 as MDHEN and CDR2 as SYDVKM. The CDR3 is 15 residues long. Trimming at V came to 6 bases and at J to 9 bases, leaving 8 bases not matched to a gene.

Sequences were obtained from PBMCs. The chain recombines TRBV28 with TRBJ2-1; 13 bases align to TRBD2. The receptor's source is a woman in her thirties or forties in good health. Some clones in this sample may be carry-over from other donors' samples. The CDR3 DNA sequence: TGTGCCAGCAGATCCGGACTAGCGGGAGTGGGTGAGCAGTTCTTC. Amino acids: CASRSGLAGVGEQFF.